This TCR beta chain was captured in a study of blood T cell repertoires in COVID-19. Background on the study: Collection of acute and convalescent COVID-19 samples took place in the United States, Italy and Spain. Sample material is recorded as cDNA or gDNA derived from T cells, B-cell-depleted T cells, or PBMCs.

This CDR3 region has 13 residues. J gave up 8 bases and V 6 bases, and 9 bases lay outside the gene matches. Original analysis: Nucleated cell counts were estimated from reference gene primer amplification. Profiling relied on immunoSEQ multiplex PCR, and the TCRdb table lists in-frame clones only, not all of them. V and J calls plus clone size are reproduced from that table; the DNA served to infer D and trimming. This sample has approximately 150,000 clones, with 84% found just once. This receptor was identified in a woman in her 50s in a cohort sampled during active or convalescent COVID-19. Sample: peripheral blood. The chain uses TRBV12-3 or TRBV12-4 and TRBJ1-2; the match to TRBD1 covers 7 bases. CDR3 coding DNA: TGTGCCAGCAGCCGAACAGGGGTGGGAGGCTACACCTTC. Protein: CASSRTGVGGYTF.